This T cell receptor (beta chain) derives from a study of radiation and T cells in renal cell carcinoma. CDR1 and CDR2 from the germline V gene are MNHGY and SVAAGI. The V gene lost 5 bases and the J gene lost 2 bases, with 15 bases spanning the gap. The CDR3 loop spans 15 amino acids. This sample's time point: baseline pretreatment blood. Described treatment: 15 Gy SBRT to primary tumor, nephrectomy 4 weeks later. TCRdb keeps only in-frame clones here, not all; method: immunoSEQ multiplex PCR. Of around 140,000 clones in the sample, about nine tenths were seen once. The receptor was derived from a woman in her 70s with renal cell carcinoma. This chain links TRBV6-9 with TRBJ1-1; D gene ambiguous. The specimen was blood, collected from a patient whose treatment included radiotherapy and nephrectomy. DNA for the CDR3: TGTGCCAGCAGTCCGAGCGGGCAGAATAACACTGAAGCTTTCTTT. Translation: CASSPSGQNNTEAFF.